This T cell receptor beta chain comes out of a study of blood T cell repertoires in COVID-19 (dated by TCRdb to about 2020). For the study in its entirety: Collaborator samples came from the United States, Italy and Spain and covered acute and convalescent phases of COVID-19. Sample metadata almost always included a de-identified subject ID, COVID-19 status, age in years and sex. The repertoires were made available in a free public database intended to serve as a resource for research on the immune response to SARS-CoV-2. Samples came from the ongoing ImmuneRACE study (first 160 participants) plus 1,254 subjects from 6 global collaborators. The material from the prospective study consisted of cDNA or gDNA derived from T cells, B-cell-depleted T cells, or PBMCs. Where available, HLA class I and class II types were obtained from metadata supplied by the sample provider rather than from assay-based typing. Deeply sampled blood TCRbeta repertoires from subjects exposed to, actively infected with, or recovered from COVID-19 were included in the dataset.

Here is what the overall study found, with its caveats: Clinical and demographic metadata were provided uncurated, with the amount varying by source and participant.

A word on this clone: Its antigen has not been determined. The input lacks base qualities; no much larger clone sits a single base away.

The immunoSEQ Assay, a bias-controlled multiplex PCR, was used to amplify TCRbeta CDR3 regions from genomic DNA. In the original analysis: The number of nucleated cells in each sample was estimated by amplification of reference gene primers within the assay. Sequence reads were collapsed and filtered to measure the absolute abundance of every unique TCRbeta CDR3 rearrangement. For each sample, productive Simpson clonality was calculated by taking the square root of Simpson's diversity index across productive rearrangements. Not all clones reach the TCRdb copy of this immuneACCESS table, which keeps in-frame sequences only. Checked studies attribute under half of the gap to unresolved V genes and leave the rest unexplained. Clonal size and the V and J genes are those of that table, whereas D and trimming came from the DNA. This sample has 100,000 to 150,000 clones in its table, and around 76% of those were observed once. The ten largest clones capture around 6% of the sample.

CDR1 and CDR2, per the germline V gene, are SGHRS and YFSETQ. The germline V and J ends show losses of 4 bases and 3 bases respectively, and no gene match explains 7 bases of the junction. Inclusive of the bounding cysteine and phenylalanine, the CDR3 is 16 residues long. Just the 48-base CDR3 DNA is kept, in frame starting at base 1. In Seattle, one collaborating source enrolled patients while the infection was active and tracked those patients longitudinally over the course of disease. Each collaborating institution followed its own protocols to collect whole blood in K2EDTA tubes. For TCRbeta analysis, collaborators shipped samples as frozen whole blood, isolated PBMCs, or DNA extracted from either of those sample types.

The sample taken for sequencing was peripheral blood. The sequence came from an elderly man with COVID-19, enrolled during active disease. The chain employs TRBV5-1 and TRBJ2-3, with 11 middle bases fitting TRBD2. This receptor carries the CDR3 CASSIVAGGPTDTQYF. In nucleotides, the sequence is TGCGCCAGCAGCATTGTAGCGGGAGGGCCGACAGATACGCAGTATTTT.